The present T cell receptor beta chain was sequenced within a study of blood T cell repertoires in COVID-19. About the research overall: Acute and convalescent COVID-19 specimens originated in the United States, Italy and Spain. PBMCs, B-cell-depleted T cells, or T cells provided the cDNA or gDNA that made up the material.

In its sample, this clone was seen once. Study processing details: Estimated nucleated cell counts came from reference gene primer amplification. The assay was immunoSEQ multiplex PCR, and TCRdb's table has in-frame clones only and misses some. V and J calls and clone size follow that table, whereas D and trimming were derived from the DNA. There are about 170,000 clones in the sample; approximately 86% occur only once, and over 2% lies in the top ten. The Seattle patients, enrolled during active infection, were followed longitudinally. Germline values: CDR1 LNHDA, CDR2 SQIVND (reference sequence). There are 14 residues in the CDR3. Deletions cut 0 bases from V and 4 bases from J, with 7 bases between.

Sequenced material: peripheral blood. The sequence came from a woman of 80 years or more with COVID-19, enrolled during active disease. The chain couples TRBV19 to TRBJ1-5; D is unresolved. The CDR3 sequence is CASSIDERNQPQHF. The CDR3 region has the DNA TGTGCCAGTAGTATAGACGAGAGGAATCAGCCCCAGCATTTT.